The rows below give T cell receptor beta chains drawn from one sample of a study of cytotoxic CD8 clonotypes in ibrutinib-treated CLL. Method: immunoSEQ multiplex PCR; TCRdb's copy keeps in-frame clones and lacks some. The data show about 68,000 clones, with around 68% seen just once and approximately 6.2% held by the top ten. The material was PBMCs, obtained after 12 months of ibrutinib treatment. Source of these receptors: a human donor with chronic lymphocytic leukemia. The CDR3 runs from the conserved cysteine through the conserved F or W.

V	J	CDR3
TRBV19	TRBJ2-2	CASIGSLAGELFF
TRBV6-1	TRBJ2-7	CASSAGQGAYEQYF
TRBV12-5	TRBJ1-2	CASGLGAGPNYGYTF
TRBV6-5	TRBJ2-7	CASSYSPTGYNEQYF
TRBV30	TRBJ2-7	CAWRPQLTSYEQYF
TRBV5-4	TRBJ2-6	CASSFGWGIGSGANVLTF
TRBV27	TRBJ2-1	CASRKTGANEQFF
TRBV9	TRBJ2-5	CASSTLQGGETQYF
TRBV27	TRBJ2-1	CASSLNSGGDNEQFF
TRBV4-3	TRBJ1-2	CASSQDFRSNGYTF
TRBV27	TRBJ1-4	CASSSGFGHEKLFF
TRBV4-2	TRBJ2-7	CASSQDGGGQYEQYF
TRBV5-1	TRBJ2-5	CASSLREETQYF